The rows below give T cell receptor beta chains drawn from one sample of a study of cytomegalovirus exposure and HLA in healthy donors. The protocol was immunoSEQ multiplex PCR, while the TCRdb copy is restricted to in-frame clones and leaves out a portion. This table has some 100,000 clones, about 72% appearing once. Material: PBMCs. These receptor sequences come from a man aged 45 to 65 in good health and CMV-seropositive. Each CDR3 is given with its conserved first and last residue. A D gene is named only where the DNA matches it firmly.

V	J	D	length	CDR3
TRBV29-1	TRBJ1-1	TRBD1	14	CSGRRQGTNTEAFF
TRBV11-2	TRBJ1-5	NA	15	CASSLSGVHNQPQHF
TRBV2	TRBJ2-3	NA	11	CASRARDTQYF
TRBV30	TRBJ1-1	NA	12	CAWNVAGTEAFF
TRBV7-8	TRBJ1-2	TRBD1	15	CASSSPQGVNYGYTF
TRBV5-6	TRBJ1-6	NA	14	CASSLSFPNSPLHF
TRBV28	TRBJ2-7	TRBD1	12	CASTGDSYEQYF
TRBV5-1	TRBJ2-1	NA	14	CASSRRGPSSEQFF
TRBV6-6	TRBJ1-5	TRBD1	16	CASSYWDRGPGQPQHF
TRBV11-2	TRBJ2-5	NA	15	CASSLDQQIQETQYF